Listed below are T cell receptor beta chains from one sample, sequenced in a study of blood T cell repertoires in COVID-19. The method was immunoSEQ multiplex PCR; TCRdb's version includes in-frame clones alone and lacks a portion of them. The data hold fewer than 200,000 clones, with around three quarters observed a single time. Sequenced input: PBMCs or T cells enriched from blood (not recorded which). All receptors derive from a woman aged 70-85 years in a cohort exposed to, infected with or recovered from COVID-19 (not recorded which). CDR3s include the opening cysteine and the closing phenylalanine or tryptophan. The order of the fields is CDR3 protein, CDR3 DNA, clone size, J gene, D gene, V gene. A D gene is named only where the DNA matches it firmly. Clone size is shown for a subset of rows, as once, few, many or a class of expanded clone.

cdr3_aa: CASSPVPGGINYGYTF
cdr3_nt: TGTGCCAGCTCACCAGTCCCAGGGGGTATTAACTATGGCTACACCTTC
clone_size: -
j_call: TRBJ1-2
d_call: TRBD1
v_call: TRBV18

cdr3_aa: CASSQVNSGNTIYF
cdr3_nt: TGCGCCAGCAGCCAAGTCAACAGTGGAAACACCATATATTTT
clone_size: -
j_call: TRBJ1-3
d_call: -
v_call: TRBV4-1

cdr3_aa: CASSPIEGAGETQYF
cdr3_nt: TGTGCCAGCAGCCCTATTGAGGGGGCTGGGGAGACCCAGTACTTC
clone_size: -
j_call: TRBJ2-5
d_call: TRBD1
v_call: TRBV5-4

cdr3_aa: CASSLGDPQGETQYF
cdr3_nt: TGTGCCAGCAGCTTAGGGGACCCTCAGGGGGAGACCCAGTACTTC
clone_size: once
j_call: TRBJ2-5
d_call: -
v_call: TRBV11-2

cdr3_aa: CASSRADGLRGRNTGELFF
cdr3_nt: TGTGCCAGTAGTAGGGCTGACGGGCTAAGGGGCAGGAACACCGGGGAGCTGTTTTTT
clone_size: -
j_call: TRBJ2-2
d_call: -
v_call: TRBV19

cdr3_aa: CASSQRHRVAGTYEQYF
cdr3_nt: TGCGCCAGCAGCCAACGACACAGGGTAGCGGGAACCTACGAGCAGTACTTC
clone_size: -
j_call: TRBJ2-7
d_call: TRBD2
v_call: TRBV4-1

cdr3_aa: CASSQGLVETQYF
cdr3_nt: TGTGCCAGCAGCCAAGGGCTGGTAGAGACCCAGTACTTC
clone_size: -
j_call: TRBJ2-5
d_call: -
v_call: TRBV4-2

cdr3_aa: CASSYLLQFEAFF
cdr3_nt: TGTGCCAGCAGTTACCTCCTACAGTTTGAAGCTTTCTTT
clone_size: once
j_call: TRBJ1-1
d_call: -
v_call: TRBV6-5

cdr3_aa: CATHDRGITDTQYF
cdr3_nt: TGTGCCACCCATGACAGAGGAATCACAGATACGCAGTATTTT
clone_size: -
j_call: TRBJ2-3
d_call: -
v_call: TRBV28

cdr3_aa: CASSSLIGYGYTF
cdr3_nt: TGTGCCAGCAGCTCCCTGATCGGCTATGGCTACACCTTC
clone_size: once
j_call: TRBJ1-2
d_call: -
v_call: TRBV6-6

cdr3_aa: CASSQDRDTEAFF
cdr3_nt: TGTGCCAGCAGCCAAGACCGGGACACTGAAGCTTTCTTT
clone_size: -
j_call: TRBJ1-1
d_call: -
v_call: TRBV4-2

cdr3_aa: CASSYLVSSNQPQHF
cdr3_nt: TGTGCCAGCAGTTACTTAGTATCTAGCAATCAGCCCCAGCATTTT
clone_size: -
j_call: TRBJ1-5
d_call: -
v_call: TRBV6-6

cdr3_aa: CASSLSQTGDQPQHF
cdr3_nt: TGTGCCAGCAGTTTAAGCCAGACGGGGGATCAGCCCCAGCATTTT
clone_size: -
j_call: TRBJ1-5
d_call: -
v_call: TRBV6-5

cdr3_aa: CASSPHDSVEQYF
cdr3_nt: TGTGCCAGCAGTCCTCATGATTCGGTCGAGCAGTACTTC
clone_size: -
j_call: TRBJ2-7
d_call: -
v_call: TRBV28

cdr3_aa: CASSPARDYEQYF
cdr3_nt: TGTGCCAGCAGCCCGGCCCGGGACTACGAGCAGTACTTC
clone_size: -
j_call: TRBJ2-7
d_call: -
v_call: TRBV7-3

cdr3_aa: CASSPPPAGLNTEAFF
cdr3_nt: TGTGCCAGCAGCCCCCCCCCAGCAGGTCTTAACACTGAAGCTTTCTTT
clone_size: once
j_call: TRBJ1-1
d_call: -
v_call: TRBV7-9

cdr3_aa: CASSQPTGGADGYTF
cdr3_nt: TGTGCCAGCAGCCAACCTACAGGGGGCGCGGATGGCTACACCTTC
clone_size: -
j_call: TRBJ1-2
d_call: TRBD1
v_call: TRBV3-1/TRBV3-2

cdr3_aa: CASSLSQGATYGYTF
cdr3_nt: TGCGCCAGCAGCCTATCACAGGGGGCGACCTATGGCTACACCTTC
clone_size: -
j_call: TRBJ1-2
d_call: TRBD1
v_call: TRBV5-1

cdr3_aa: CASSSPGSIKGYGYTF
cdr3_nt: TGTGCCAGCAGCTCCCCCGGATCTATTAAGGGGTATGGCTACACCTTC
clone_size: few
j_call: TRBJ1-2
d_call: -
v_call: TRBV7-2

cdr3_aa: CASRTSGQETQYF
cdr3_nt: TGTGCCAGCAGGACTAGCGGCCAAGAGACCCAGTACTTC
clone_size: once
j_call: TRBJ2-5
d_call: TRBD2
v_call: TRBV6-6

cdr3_aa: CASSRVHEQYF
cdr3_nt: TGTGCCAGCAGCAGGGTACACGAGCAGTACTTC
clone_size: -
j_call: TRBJ2-7
d_call: -
v_call: TRBV6-5

cdr3_aa: CASSQQGQGSGNTIYF
cdr3_nt: TGCGCCAGCAGCCAGCAGGGGCAGGGCTCTGGAAACACCATATATTTT
clone_size: once
j_call: TRBJ1-3
d_call: -
v_call: TRBV4-3

cdr3_aa: CASSSTGDGYTF
cdr3_nt: TGCGCCAGCAGCTCGACAGGAGATGGCTACACCTTC
clone_size: -
j_call: TRBJ1-2
d_call: -
v_call: TRBV5-1

cdr3_aa: CASRGTGANYGYTF
cdr3_nt: TGTGCCAGCAGAGGGACAGGCGCTAACTATGGCTACACCTTC
clone_size: -
j_call: TRBJ1-2
d_call: TRBD1
v_call: TRBV2

cdr3_aa: CASNRLAGGRQYF
cdr3_nt: TGTGCCAGCAATAGGCTAGCGGGAGGTCGGCAGTACTTC
clone_size: once
j_call: TRBJ2-7
d_call: TRBD2
v_call: TRBV6-5